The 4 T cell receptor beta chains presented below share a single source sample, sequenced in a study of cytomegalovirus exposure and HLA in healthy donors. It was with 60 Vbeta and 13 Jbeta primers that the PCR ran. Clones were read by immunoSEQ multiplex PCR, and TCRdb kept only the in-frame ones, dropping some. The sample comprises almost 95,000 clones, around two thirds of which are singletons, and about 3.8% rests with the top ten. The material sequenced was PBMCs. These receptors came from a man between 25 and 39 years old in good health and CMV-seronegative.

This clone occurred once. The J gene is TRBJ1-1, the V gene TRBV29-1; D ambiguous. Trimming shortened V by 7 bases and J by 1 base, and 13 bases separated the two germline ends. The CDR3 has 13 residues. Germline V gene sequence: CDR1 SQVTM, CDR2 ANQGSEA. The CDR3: CSGVFARNTEAFF. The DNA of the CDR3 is TGCAGCGGAGTGTTCGCGCGGAACACTGAAGCTTTCTTT.

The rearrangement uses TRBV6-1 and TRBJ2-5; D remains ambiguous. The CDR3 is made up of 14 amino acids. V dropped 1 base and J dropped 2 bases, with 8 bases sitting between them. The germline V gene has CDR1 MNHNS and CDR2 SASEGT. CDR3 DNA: TGTGCCAGCAGTGAAGTGGGCAGGCAAGAGACCCAGTACTTC. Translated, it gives CASSEVGRQETQYF.

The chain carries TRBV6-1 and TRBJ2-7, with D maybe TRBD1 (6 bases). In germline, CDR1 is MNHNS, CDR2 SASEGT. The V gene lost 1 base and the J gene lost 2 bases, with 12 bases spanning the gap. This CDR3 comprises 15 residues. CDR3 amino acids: CASSEERQVPYEQYF. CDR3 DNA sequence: TGTGCCAGCAGTGAAGAGAGACAGGTACCCTACGAGCAGTACTTC.

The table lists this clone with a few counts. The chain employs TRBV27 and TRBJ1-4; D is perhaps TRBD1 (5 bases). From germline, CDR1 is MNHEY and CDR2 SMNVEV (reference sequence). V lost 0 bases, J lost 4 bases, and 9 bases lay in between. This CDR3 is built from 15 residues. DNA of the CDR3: TGTGCCAGCAGTTTATCGACAGACAATAATGAAAAACTGTTTTTT. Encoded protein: CASSLSTDNNEKLFF.